The clone carrying this TCR beta chain showed up just once. Its target is not known. Profiling relied on immunoSEQ multiplex PCR, and the TCRdb table lists in-frame clones only, not all of them. The sample includes roughly 150,000 clones, 75% to 95% of them seen just once. The source of the sample is a study of T cell responses to AZD1222 COVID-19 vaccine. Study-wide context: Analysis merged second doses at about 4 or about 12 weeks.

Study-wide results and caveats: The donors showed a predominance of white British ancestry and of females, with possible underestimation of clonal diversity. The study sampled repertoires only after the peak T cell response. CD4 TCRs linked to vaccination spanned spike, dominating at 160-218 and 743-854.

The CDR3 is 15 amino acids. Germline CDR1 reads LGHNA; CDR2 reads YSLEER. V lost 0 bases and J lost 6; bases outside the gene matches: 5. The clonotype originates from an adult in good health. The chain links TRBV4-3 to TRBJ2-1; 7 bases are shared with TRBD2. Sequencing used peripheral blood, obtained on day 0 of AZD1222 vaccination. This CDR3 is CASSQDLAESNEQFF. CDR3 bases: TGCGCCAGCAGCCAAGATCTAGCGGAGTCCAATGAGCAGTTCTTC.